The 18 T cell receptor beta chains below were found in one sample sequenced in a study of cytomegalovirus exposure and HLA in healthy donors. This PCR relied on a set of 60 Vbeta primers and 13 Jbeta primers. This table comes from immunoSEQ multiplex PCR, and its TCRdb copy is limited to in-frame clones, with some not included. The data hold 80,000 to 100,000 clones, with around 73% observed a single time. The sequencing sample was made of PBMCs. Source of these receptors: a female donor in good health and CMV-seronegative.

V is TRBV27 and J is TRBJ2-2; 8 nucleotides match TRBD2. Germline values: CDR1 MNHEY, CDR2 SMNVEV (reference sequence). Unmatched junction bases numbered 2, after V lost 8 bases and J lost 0 bases. This CDR3 has 14 amino acids. CDR3 coding DNA: TGTGCCAGCCGGGGACTAGCGAACACCGGGGAGCTGTTTTTT. Translating it yields CASRGLANTGELFF.

This sequence joins TRBV28 and TRBJ2-5; D is perhaps TRBD2 (6 bases). The germline CDR1 and CDR2 sequences are MDHEN and SYDVKM. The CDR3 has 16 residues. V lost 2 bases, J lost 3 bases, and 16 bases lay in between. CDR3 nucleotides: TGTGCCAGCAGTTTACTAGCGCTCTCCTCGAAAGAGACCCAGTACTTC. Its protein is CASSLLALSSKETQYF.

V is TRBV29-1 and J is TRBJ1-3; D is unresolved. Trimming shortened V by 4 bases and J by 2 bases, and 9 bases separated the two germline ends. The CDR3 has 13 residues. The germline V gene encodes CDR1 SQVTM and CDR2 ANQGSEA. The CDR3 DNA sequence: TGCAGCGTTGGGGCAACCACTGGAAACACCATATATTTT. Residues: CSVGATTGNTIYF.

The J gene is TRBJ2-2, the V gene TRBV5-6, with D possibly being TRBD1 (5 bases). Trimming stripped 0 bases from V and 3 bases from J, with 6 bases between. This CDR3 comprises 14 residues. In germline, CDR1 is SGHDT, CDR2 YYEEEE. The CDR3 region is CASSLGQYTGELFF. The CDR3 region has the DNA TGTGCCAGCAGCTTGGGACAGTACACCGGGGAGCTGTTTTTT.

This rearrangement joins TRBV19 to TRBJ2-5; D is possibly TRBD2 (7 bases). V gave up 5 bases and J gave up 2 bases, with 15 bases separating them. The CDR3 totals 15 residues. Germline V gene sequence: CDR1 LNHDA, CDR2 SQIVND (reference sequence). The CDR3 nucleotides read TGTGCCAGTAGTCGTATAGGGGGAGGGCAAGAGACCCAGTACTTC. Its translation: CASSRIGGGQETQYF.

CDR3 nucleotide sequence: TGTGCCAGCCGGGACAGGAATGAAAAACTGTTTTTT. This encodes CASRDRNEKLFF. The chain combines TRBV19 with TRBJ1-4; 8 bases are shared with TRBD1. With 9 bases clipped from V and 5 bases from J, the junction kept 2 bases outside the gene matches. CDR3 length: 12 residues. The V gene's germline CDR1 is LNHDA and CDR2 SQIVND (reference sequence).

Comment on this clone: Other DNA sequences from this sample encode an identical CDR3 as well. The chain recombines TRBV6-5 with TRBJ2-7, with a possible D match to TRBD2 (5 bases). Trimming left V 3 bases short and J 3 bases short, with 9 bases between. This CDR3 is 13 amino acids long. Germline V gene sequence: CDR1 MNHEY, CDR2 SVGAGI. For the CDR3, the DNA is TGTGCCAGCAGTTATAGGGAGAACTACGAGCAGTACTTC. It is translated as CASSYRENYEQYF.

This chain connects TRBV21-1 to TRBJ1-2; the DNA was not compared with TRBD1, the D call given in the table. TRBV21-1 is annotated as a pseudogene. The CDR3 length is 12 residues. The chain's CDR3 is CATLQGVYGYTF. Here the CDR3 DNA reads TGTGCCACCCTACAGGGGGTCTATGGCTACACCTTC.

This rearrangement joins TRBV15 to TRBJ2-3, with a tentative D call TRBD2 (6 bases). The CDR3 spans 15 residues. V dropped 1 base and J dropped 1 base, with 9 bases sitting between them. Germline values: CDR1 LNHNV, CDR2 YYDKDF (reference sequence). The CDR3 bases are TGTGCCACCAGCAGAGCGGGCGGGGGCACAGATACGCAGTATTTT. Translated, it gives CATSRAGGGTDTQYF.

The rearrangement links TRBV4-2 to TRBJ2-2, with D possibly matching TRBD2 (7 bases). Trimming removed 0 bases at V and 0 bases at J, with 11 bases between. CDR3 size: 17 residues. From germline, CDR1 is LGHNA and CDR2 YNFKEQ. The DNA of the CDR3 is TGTGCCAGCAGCCAAGAGGGGGGGCGGCCGAACACCGGGGAGCTGTTTTTT. The encoded protein is CASSQEGGRPNTGELFF.

The chain employs TRBV5-4 and TRBJ2-7, with TRBD1 matching over 8 bases. CDR3 length equals 13 residues. CDR1 is SGHNT, CDR2 YYREEE, per germline (reference sequence). V lost 4 bases and J lost 5; bases outside the gene matches: 5. This CDR3 reads CASSLGQANEQYF. CDR3 DNA sequence: TGTGCCAGCAGCCTGGGACAGGCCAACGAGCAGTACTTC.

The rearrangement links TRBV2 to TRBJ2-5, with D perhaps TRBD1 (5 bases). The germline gives CDR1 SNHLY, CDR2 FYNNEI. Trimming took 5 bases from V and 8 from J, leaving 15 bases between them. The CDR3 is 13 residues long. DNA of the CDR3: TGTGCCAGCAGTCGGATAGGGGCGGAAACCCAGTACTTC. Translating it yields CASSRIGAETQYF.

The chain has TRBV12-5 and TRBJ1-1; D unclear. Germline values: CDR1 LGHNT, CDR2 FRNRAP. Trimming took off 6 bases at V and 6 bases at J, with 20 bases between the two ends. This CDR3 comprises 15 residues. This CDR3 reads CASGPTSGLSAEAFF. The CDR3 DNA is TGTGCTAGTGGCCCGACTTCGGGGTTATCAGCTGAAGCTTTCTTT. The full variable domain, completed using reference TRBV12-5 and TRBJ1-1, is DARVTQTPRHKVTEMGQEVTMRCQPILGHNTVFWYRQTMMQGLELLAYFRNRAPLDDSGMPKDRFSAEMPDATLATLKIQPSEPRDSAVYFCASGPTSGLSAEAFFGQGTRLTVV.

The V call is TRBV30, the J call TRBJ2-2; 10 bases align to TRBD2. Germline CDR1 reads GTSNPN; CDR2 reads SVGIG (reference sequence). The length of the CDR3 is 12 residues. The trim removed 5 bases at V and 8 bases at J, leaving 2 bases unmatched. CDR3 nucleotide sequence: TGTGCCTGGGCTAGCGGGAGAGGGGAGCTGTTTTTT. This sequence encodes CAWASGRGELFF. Full variable domain (missing parts from reference TRBV30 and TRBJ2-2): SQTIHQWPATLVQPVGSPLSLECTVEGTSNPNLYWYRQAAGRGLQLLFYSVGIGQISSEVPQNLSASRPQDRQFILSSKKLLLSDSGFYLCAWASGRGELFFGEGSRLTVL.

As for this clone: Other DNA sequences in this sample translate to the same CDR3. The chain employs TRBV10-3 and TRBJ2-7; D unclear. The length of the CDR3 is 13 residues. Germline loops: CDR1 ENHRY, CDR2 SYGVKD. Deletions cut 2 bases from V and 10 bases from J, with 15 bases between. CDR3 DNA sequence: TGTGCCATCAGTGAGGTCGGCCGACCGGGTCAGTACTTC. It specifies CAISEVGRPGQYF.

The chain combines TRBV7-2 with TRBJ2-5; TRBD2 matches 11 bases. J was trimmed by 5 bases and V by 4 bases; bases with no gene match: 9. This CDR3 has 16 amino acids. Germline CDR1 SGHTA, CDR2 FQGNSA. DNA for the CDR3: TGTGCCAGCAGCTCCCGATTAGCGGGGGGGACGGAGACCCAGTACTTC. Its translation: CASSSRLAGGTETQYF.

This chain joins TRBV19 and TRBJ2-7, with TRBD1 identical over 9 bases. This CDR3 is 15 amino acids long. Trimming at V came to 6 bases and at J to 3 bases, leaving 9 bases not matched to a gene. From germline, CDR1 is LNHDA and CDR2 SQIVND (reference sequence). The CDR3 nucleotides are TGTGCCAGTAGCCGGGGACAGGGTGGGGGCTACGAGCAGTACTTC. It is translated as CASSRGQGGGYEQYF.

V gene TRBV25-1 combines with J gene TRBJ1-2; a possible D gene is TRBD1 (6 bases). The CDR3 has 13 amino acids. Looked up from germline, CDR1 is MGHDK and CDR2 is SYGVNS. Trimming shortened V by 6 bases and J by 6 bases, and 14 bases separated the two germline ends. The DNA of the CDR3 is TGTGCCAGCAGCCCGACAGGTTCGGATGGCTACACCTTC. This sequence encodes CASSPTGSDGYTF.